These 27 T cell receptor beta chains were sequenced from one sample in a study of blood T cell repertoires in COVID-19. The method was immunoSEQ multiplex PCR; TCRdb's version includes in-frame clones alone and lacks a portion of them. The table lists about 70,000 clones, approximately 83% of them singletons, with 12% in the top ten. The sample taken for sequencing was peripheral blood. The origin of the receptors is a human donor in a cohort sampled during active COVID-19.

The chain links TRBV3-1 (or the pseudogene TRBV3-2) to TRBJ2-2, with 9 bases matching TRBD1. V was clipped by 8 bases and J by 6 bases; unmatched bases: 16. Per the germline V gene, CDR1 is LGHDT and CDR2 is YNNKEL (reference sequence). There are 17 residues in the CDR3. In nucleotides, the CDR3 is TGTGCCAGCCGCCGGGGACAGGGCTTAAGCGGGCCCGGGGAGCTGTTTTTT. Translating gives CASRRGQGLSGPGELFF.

CDR3: CAWTGQGWVEKLFF. CDR3 DNA: TGTGCCTGGACCGGACAGGGATGGGTTGAAAAACTGTTTTTT. The chain couples TRBV30 to TRBJ1-4; TRBD1 agrees at 8 bases. Unmatched junction bases numbered 8, after V lost 4 bases and J lost 7 bases. Per the germline V gene, CDR1 is GTSNPN and CDR2 is SVGIG (reference sequence). This CDR3 region has 14 residues. Full variable domain (outside the CDR3, taken from reference TRBV30 and TRBJ1-4): SQTIHQWPATLVQPVGSPLSLECTVEGTSNPNLYWYRQAAGRGLQLLFYSVGIGQISSEVPQNLSASRPQDRQFILSSKKLLLSDSGFYLCAWTGQGWVEKLFFGSGTQLSVL.

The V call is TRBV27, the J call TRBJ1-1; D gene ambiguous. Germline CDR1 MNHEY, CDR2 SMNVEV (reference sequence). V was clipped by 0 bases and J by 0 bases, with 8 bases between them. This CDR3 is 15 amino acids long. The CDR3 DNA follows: TGTGCCAGCAGTTTATCCCCAACAGTGAACACTGAAGCTTTCTTT. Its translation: CASSLSPTVNTEAFF.

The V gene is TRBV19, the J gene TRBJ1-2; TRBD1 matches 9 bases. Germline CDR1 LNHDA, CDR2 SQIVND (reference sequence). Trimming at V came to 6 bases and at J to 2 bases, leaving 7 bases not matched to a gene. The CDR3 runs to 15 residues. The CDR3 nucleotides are TGTGCCAGTAGCCCGTCCGGACAGGGGAACTATGGCTACACCTTC. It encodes CASSPSGQGNYGYTF.

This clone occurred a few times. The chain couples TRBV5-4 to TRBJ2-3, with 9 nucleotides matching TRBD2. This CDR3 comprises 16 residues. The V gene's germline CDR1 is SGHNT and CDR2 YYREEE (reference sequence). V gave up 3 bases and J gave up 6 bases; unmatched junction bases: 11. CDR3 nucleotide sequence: TGTGCCAGCAGCTCAGGCGGGGGGGCGGTGTCGGATACGCAGTATTTT. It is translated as CASSSGGGAVSDTQYF.

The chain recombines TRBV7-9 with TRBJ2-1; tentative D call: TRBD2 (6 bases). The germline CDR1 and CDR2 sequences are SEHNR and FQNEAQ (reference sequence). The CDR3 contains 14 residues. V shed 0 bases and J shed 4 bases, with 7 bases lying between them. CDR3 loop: CASSLAGTYNEQFF. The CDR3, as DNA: TGTGCCAGCAGCTTAGCCGGGACTTACAATGAGCAGTTCTTC. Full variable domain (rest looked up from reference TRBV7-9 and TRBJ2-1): DTGVSQNPRHKITKRGQNVTFRCDPISEHNRLYWYRQTLGQGPEFLTYFQNEAQLEKSRLLSDRFSAERPKGSFSTLEIQRTEQGDSAMYLCASSLAGTYNEQFFGPGTRLTVL.

The CDR3 sequence is CASEGAPKVNTEAFF. The CDR3 nucleotides are TGTGCCTCGGAAGGGGCCCCGAAAGTGAACACTGAAGCTTTCTTT. The chain uses TRBV2 and TRBJ1-1, with D maybe TRBD1 (5 bases). The length of the CDR3 is 15 residues. Trimming cost V 11 bases and J 0 bases, with 19 bases left between them. Germline V lookup: CDR1 SNHLY, CDR2 FYNNEI.

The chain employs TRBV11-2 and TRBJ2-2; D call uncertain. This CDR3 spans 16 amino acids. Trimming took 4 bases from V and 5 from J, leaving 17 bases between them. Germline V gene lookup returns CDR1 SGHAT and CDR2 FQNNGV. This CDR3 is CASSSTRPRRTGELFF. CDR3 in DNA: TGTGCCAGCAGCTCAACGCGCCCCCGCCGTACCGGGGAGCTGTTTTTT.

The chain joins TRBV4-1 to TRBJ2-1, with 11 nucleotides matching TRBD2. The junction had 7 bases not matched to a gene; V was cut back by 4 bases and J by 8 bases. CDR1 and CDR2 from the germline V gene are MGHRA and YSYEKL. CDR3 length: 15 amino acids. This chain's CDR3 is CASSRIAGGPDEQFF. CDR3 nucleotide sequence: TGCGCCAGCAGCCGTATAGCGGGGGGGCCGGATGAGCAGTTCTTC.

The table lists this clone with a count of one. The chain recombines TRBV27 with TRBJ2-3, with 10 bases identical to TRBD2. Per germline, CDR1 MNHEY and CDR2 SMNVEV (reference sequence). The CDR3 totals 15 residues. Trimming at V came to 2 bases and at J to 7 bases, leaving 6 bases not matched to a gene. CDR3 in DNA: TGTGCCAGCAGTTTACAGCGGGGGGGCCCAAATACGCAGTATTTT. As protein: CASSLQRGGPNTQYF.

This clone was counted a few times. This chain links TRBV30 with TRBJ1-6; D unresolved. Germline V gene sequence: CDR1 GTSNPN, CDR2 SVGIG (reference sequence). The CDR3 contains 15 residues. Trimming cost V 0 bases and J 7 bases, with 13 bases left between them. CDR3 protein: CAWSVSRRENSPLHF. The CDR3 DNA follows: TGTGCCTGGAGTGTAAGCCGGAGGGAAAATTCACCCCTCCACTTT.

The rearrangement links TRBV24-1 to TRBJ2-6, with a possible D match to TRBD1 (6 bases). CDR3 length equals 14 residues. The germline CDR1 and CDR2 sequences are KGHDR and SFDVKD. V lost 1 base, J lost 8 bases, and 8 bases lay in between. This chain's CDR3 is CATSDFQGSNVLTF. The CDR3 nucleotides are TGTGCCACCAGTGATTTCCAGGGGTCCAACGTCCTGACTTTC.

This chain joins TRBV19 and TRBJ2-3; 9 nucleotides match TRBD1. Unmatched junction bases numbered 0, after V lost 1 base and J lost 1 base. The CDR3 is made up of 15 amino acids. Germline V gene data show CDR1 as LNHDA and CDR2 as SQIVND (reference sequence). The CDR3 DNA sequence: TGTGCCAGTAGTATAGGACAGGGGGGCACAGATACGCAGTATTTT. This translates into CASSIGQGGTDTQYF. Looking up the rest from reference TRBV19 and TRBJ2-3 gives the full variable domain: DGGITQSPKYLFRKEGQNVTLSCEQNLNHDAMYWYRQDPGQGLRLIYYSQIVNDFQKGDIAEGYSVSREKKESFPLTVTSAQKNPTAFYLCASSIGQGGTDTQYFGPGTRLTVL.

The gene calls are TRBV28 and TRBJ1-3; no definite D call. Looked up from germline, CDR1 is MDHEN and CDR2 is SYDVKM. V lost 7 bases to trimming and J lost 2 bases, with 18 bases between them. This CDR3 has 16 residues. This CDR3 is CASNPLEAFAGNTIYF. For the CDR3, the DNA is TGTGCCAGCAACCCCCTGGAGGCTTTTGCTGGAAACACCATATATTTT.

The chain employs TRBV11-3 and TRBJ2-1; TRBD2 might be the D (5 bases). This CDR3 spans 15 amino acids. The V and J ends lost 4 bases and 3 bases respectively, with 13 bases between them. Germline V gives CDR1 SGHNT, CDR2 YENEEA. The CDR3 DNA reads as TGTGCCAGCAGCTCCGGACTGGCAGGCTACAATGAGCAGTTCTTC. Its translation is CASSSGLAGYNEQFF.

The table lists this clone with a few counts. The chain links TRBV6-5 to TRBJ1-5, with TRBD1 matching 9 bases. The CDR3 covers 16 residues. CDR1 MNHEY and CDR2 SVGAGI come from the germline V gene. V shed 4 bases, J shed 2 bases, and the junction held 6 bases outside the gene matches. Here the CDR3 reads CASSSTDRGGNQPQHF. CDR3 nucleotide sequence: TGTGCCAGCAGTTCTACGGACAGGGGCGGCAATCAGCCCCAGCATTTT.

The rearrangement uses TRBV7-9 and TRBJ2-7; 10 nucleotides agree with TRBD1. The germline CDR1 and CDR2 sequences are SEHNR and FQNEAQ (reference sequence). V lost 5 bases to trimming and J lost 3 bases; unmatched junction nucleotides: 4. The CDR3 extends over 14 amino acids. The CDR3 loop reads CASSGGQGGYEQYF. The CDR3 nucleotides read TGTGCCAGCAGCGGAGGACAGGGGGGCTACGAGCAGTACTTC. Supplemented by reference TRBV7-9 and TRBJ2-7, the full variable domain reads DTGVSQNPRHKITKRGQNVTFRCDPISEHNRLYWYRQTLGQGPEFLTYFQNEAQLEKSRLLSDRFSAERPKGSFSTLEIQRTEQGDSAMYLCASSGGQGGYEQYFGPGTRLTVT.

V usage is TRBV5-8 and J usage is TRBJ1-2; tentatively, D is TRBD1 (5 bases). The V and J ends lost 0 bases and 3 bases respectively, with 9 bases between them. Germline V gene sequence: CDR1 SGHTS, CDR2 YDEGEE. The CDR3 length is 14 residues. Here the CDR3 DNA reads TGTGCCAGCAGCTTGGCAGGGAGGGACTATGGCTACACCTTC. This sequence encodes CASSLAGRDYGYTF.

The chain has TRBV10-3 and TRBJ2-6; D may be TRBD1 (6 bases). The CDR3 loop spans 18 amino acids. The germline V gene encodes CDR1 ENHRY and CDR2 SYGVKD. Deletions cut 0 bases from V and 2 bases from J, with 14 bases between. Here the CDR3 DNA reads TGTGCCATCAGTGAGTCCCAGGACAGCCTACCTGGGGCCAACGTCCTGACTTTC. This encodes CAISESQDSLPGANVLTF.

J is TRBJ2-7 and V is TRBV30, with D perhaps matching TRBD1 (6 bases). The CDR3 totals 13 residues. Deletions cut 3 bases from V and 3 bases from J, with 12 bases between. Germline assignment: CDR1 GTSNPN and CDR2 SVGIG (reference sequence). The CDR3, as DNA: TGTGCCTGGAGCGCGGACAGAAACTACGAGCAGTACTTC. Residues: CAWSADRNYEQYF.

CDR3 loop: CASSQGQGQPQHF. The CDR3 nucleotides read TGTGCCAGCAGCCAAGGACAGGGGCAGCCCCAGCATTTT. The chain is built from TRBV3-1 (or the pseudogene TRBV3-2) and TRBJ1-5, with 8 bases lining up with TRBD1. Germline V lookup: CDR1 LGHDT, CDR2 YNNKEL (reference sequence). Unmatched junction bases numbered 0, after V lost 1 base and J lost 7 bases. The CDR3 covers 13 residues.

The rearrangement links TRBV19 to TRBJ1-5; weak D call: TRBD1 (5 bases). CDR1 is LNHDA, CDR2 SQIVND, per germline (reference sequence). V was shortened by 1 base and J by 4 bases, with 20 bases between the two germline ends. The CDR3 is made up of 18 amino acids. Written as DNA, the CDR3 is TGTGCCAGTAGTATAGGATACGGGACTGAGGCGCGAAATCAGCCCCAGCATTTT. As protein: CASSIGYGTEARNQPQHF.

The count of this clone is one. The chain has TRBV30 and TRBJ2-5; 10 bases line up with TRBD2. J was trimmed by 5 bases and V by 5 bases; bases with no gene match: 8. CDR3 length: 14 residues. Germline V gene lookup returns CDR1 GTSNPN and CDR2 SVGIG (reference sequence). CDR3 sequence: CAWYPGLASETQYF. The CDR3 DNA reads TGTGCCTGGTACCCGGGACTAGCGTCGGAGACCCAGTACTTC.

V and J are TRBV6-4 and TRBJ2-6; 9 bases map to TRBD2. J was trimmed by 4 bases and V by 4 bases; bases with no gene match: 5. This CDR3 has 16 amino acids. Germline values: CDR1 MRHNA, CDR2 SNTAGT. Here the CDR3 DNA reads TGTGCCAGCAGTGCCGGCGGGGGGGCAGGGGCCAACGTCCTGACTTTC. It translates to CASSAGGGAGANVLTF.

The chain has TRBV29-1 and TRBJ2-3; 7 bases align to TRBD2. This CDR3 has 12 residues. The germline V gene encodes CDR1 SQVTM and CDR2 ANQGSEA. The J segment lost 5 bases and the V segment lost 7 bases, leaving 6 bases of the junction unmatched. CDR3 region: CSAKLAKDTQYF. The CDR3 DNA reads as TGCAGCGCCAAACTAGCGAAAGATACGCAGTATTTT.

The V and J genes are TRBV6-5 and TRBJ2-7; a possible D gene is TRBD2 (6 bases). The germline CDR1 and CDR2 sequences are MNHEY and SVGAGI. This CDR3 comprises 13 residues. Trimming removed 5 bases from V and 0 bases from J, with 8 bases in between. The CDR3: CASSPAGSYEQYF. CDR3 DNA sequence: TGTGCCAGCAGTCCAGCGGGCTCCTACGAGCAGTACTTC.

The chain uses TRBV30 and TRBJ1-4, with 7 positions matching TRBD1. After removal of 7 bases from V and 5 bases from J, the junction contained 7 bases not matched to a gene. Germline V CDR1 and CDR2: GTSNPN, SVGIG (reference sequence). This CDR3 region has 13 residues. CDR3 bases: TGTGCCTCAGCATCGACAGGGAATGAAAAACTGTTTTTT. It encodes CASASTGNEKLFF.